The T cell receptor (beta chain) described here comes from a study of cytotoxic CD8 clonotypes in ibrutinib-treated CLL. Study results and caveats: The clonality rise at ibrutinib response reflected private clonotype expansion.

The table came from immunoSEQ multiplex PCR; TCRdb's copy has only in-frame clones and leaves some out. The sample lists tens of thousands of clones; 75% to 85% were seen once. This CDR3 has 14 amino acids. Between the trimmed V and J ends, which lost 6 bases and 5 bases, there was a span of 13 bases. Germline CDR1 and CDR2: MNHEY and SMNVEV (reference sequence). A note on this clone: Its matching antigen is unknown.

The chain employs TRBV27 and TRBJ2-2; D is possibly TRBD1 or TRBD2 (5 bases each). This sample comprised PBMCs, obtained after 12 months of ibrutinib treatment. The TCR sequence derives from a human donor with chronic lymphocytic leukemia. The CDR3 DNA sequence: TGTGCCAGCAGGAGGGGCGCTGGGACCGGGGAGCTGTTTTTT. Amino acids: CASRRGAGTGELFF.